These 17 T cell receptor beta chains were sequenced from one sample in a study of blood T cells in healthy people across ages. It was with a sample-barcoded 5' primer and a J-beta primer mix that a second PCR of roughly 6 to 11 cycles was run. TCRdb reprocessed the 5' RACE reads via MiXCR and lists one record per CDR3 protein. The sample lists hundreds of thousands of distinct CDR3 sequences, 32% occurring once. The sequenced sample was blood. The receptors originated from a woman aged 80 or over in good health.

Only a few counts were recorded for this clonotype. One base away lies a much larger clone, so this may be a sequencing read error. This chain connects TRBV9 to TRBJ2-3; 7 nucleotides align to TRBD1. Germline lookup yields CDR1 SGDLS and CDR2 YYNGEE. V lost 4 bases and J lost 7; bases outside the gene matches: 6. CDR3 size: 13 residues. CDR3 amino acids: CASSPRRGNTQYF. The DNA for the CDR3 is TGTGCCAGCAGCCCCCGCAGGGGGAATACGCAGTATTTT.

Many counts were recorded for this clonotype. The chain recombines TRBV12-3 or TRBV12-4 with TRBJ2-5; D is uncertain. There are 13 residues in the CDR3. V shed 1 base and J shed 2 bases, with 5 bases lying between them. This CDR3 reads CASSLGMQETQYF. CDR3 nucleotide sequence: TGTGCCAGCAGTTTAGGCATGCAAGAGACCCAGTACTTC.

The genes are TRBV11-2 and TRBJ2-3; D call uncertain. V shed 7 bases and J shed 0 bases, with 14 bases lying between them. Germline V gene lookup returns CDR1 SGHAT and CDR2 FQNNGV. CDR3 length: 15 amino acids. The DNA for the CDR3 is TGTGCCAGCACGCCTCAGGAACCTAGCACAGATACGCAGTATTTT. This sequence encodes CASTPQEPSTDTQYF.

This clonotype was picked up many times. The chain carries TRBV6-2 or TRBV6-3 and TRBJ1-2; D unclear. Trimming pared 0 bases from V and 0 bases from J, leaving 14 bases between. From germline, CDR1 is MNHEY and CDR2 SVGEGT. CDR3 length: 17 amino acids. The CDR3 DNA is TGTGCCAGCAGTTACTCGATATCAGACACCGCTAACTATGGCTACACCTTC. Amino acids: CASSYSISDTANYGYTF.

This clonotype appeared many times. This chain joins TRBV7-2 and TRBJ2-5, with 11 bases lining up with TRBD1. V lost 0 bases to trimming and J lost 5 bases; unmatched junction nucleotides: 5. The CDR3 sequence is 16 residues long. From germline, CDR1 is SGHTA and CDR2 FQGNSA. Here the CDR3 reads CASSLALDRGRETQYF. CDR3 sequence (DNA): TGTGCCAGCAGCTTAGCTTTGGACAGGGGGCGGGAGACCCAGTACTTC.

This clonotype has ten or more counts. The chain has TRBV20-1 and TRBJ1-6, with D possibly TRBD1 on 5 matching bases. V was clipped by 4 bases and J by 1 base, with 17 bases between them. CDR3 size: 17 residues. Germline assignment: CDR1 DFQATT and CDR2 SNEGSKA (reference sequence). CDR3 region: CSAMVIAPGSYNSPLHF. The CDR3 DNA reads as TGCAGTGCTATGGTTATAGCCCCAGGGTCCTATAATTCACCCCTCCACTTT.

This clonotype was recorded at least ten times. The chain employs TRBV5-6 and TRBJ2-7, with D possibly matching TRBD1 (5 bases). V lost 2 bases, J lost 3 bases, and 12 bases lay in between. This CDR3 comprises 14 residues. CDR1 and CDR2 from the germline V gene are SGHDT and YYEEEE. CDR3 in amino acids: CASSFAGLGYEQYF. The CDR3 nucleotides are TGTGCCAGCAGCTTTGCAGGGTTGGGCTACGAGCAGTACTTC. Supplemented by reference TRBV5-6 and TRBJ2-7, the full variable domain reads DAGVTQSPTHLIKTRGQQVTLRCSPKSGHDTVSWYQQALGQGPQFIFQYYEEEERQRGNFPDRFSGHQFPNYSSELNVNALLLGDSALYLCASSFAGLGYEQYFGPGTRLTVT.

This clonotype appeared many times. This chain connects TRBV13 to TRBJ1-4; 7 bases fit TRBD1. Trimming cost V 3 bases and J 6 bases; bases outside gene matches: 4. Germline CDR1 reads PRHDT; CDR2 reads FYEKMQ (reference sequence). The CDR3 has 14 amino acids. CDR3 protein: CASSFRDRYEKLFF. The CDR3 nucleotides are TGTGCCAGCAGCTTCCGGGACAGATATGAAAAACTGTTTTTT.

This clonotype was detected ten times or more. CDR3 amino acids: CATSTRDRAYEQYF. In DNA, the CDR3 is TGTGCCACCAGCACCCGGGACAGGGCTTACGAGCAGTACTTC. The V call is TRBV15, the J call TRBJ2-7; 9 positions match TRBD1. In germline, CDR1 is LNHNV, CDR2 YYDKDF (reference sequence). Trimming took 4 bases from V and 4 from J; bases not matched to a gene: 5. The CDR3 loop spans 14 amino acids.

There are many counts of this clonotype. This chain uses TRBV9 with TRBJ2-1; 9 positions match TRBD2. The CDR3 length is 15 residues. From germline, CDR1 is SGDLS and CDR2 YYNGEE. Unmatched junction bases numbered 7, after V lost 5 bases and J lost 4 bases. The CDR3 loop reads CASSLRLAGYNEQFF. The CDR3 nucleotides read TGTGCCAGCAGTTTACGGCTAGCGGGATACAATGAGCAGTTCTTC.

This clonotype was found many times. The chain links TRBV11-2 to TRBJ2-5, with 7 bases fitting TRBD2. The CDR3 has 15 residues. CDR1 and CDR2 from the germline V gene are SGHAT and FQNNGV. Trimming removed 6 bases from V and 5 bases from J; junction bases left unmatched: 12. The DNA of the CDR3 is TGTGCCAGCAGTCAATCGGGAGGCGCGATGGAGACCCAGTACTTC. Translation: CASSQSGGAMETQYF.

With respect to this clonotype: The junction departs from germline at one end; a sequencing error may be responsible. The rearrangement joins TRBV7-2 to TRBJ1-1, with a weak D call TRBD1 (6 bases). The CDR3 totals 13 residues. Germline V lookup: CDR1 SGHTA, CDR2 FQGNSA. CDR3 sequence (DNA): TGTGCCAGCAGCTTAGTGAGGGGGACTGTAGCTTTCTTT. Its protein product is CASSLVRGTVAFF.

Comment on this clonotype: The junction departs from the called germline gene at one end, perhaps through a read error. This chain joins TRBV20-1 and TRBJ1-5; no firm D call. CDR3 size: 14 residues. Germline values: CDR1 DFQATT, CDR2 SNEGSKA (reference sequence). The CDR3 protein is CNARVGQHNQPQHF. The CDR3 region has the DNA TGCAATGCTAGAGTGGGTCAGCACAATCAGCCCCAGCATTTT.

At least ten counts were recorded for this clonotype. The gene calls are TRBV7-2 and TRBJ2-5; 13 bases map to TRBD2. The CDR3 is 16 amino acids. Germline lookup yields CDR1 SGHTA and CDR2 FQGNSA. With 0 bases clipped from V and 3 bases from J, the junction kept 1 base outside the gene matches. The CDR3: CASSLAGTSGKETQYF. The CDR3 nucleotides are TGTGCCAGCAGCTTAGCCGGGACTAGCGGGAAAGAGACCCAGTACTTC.

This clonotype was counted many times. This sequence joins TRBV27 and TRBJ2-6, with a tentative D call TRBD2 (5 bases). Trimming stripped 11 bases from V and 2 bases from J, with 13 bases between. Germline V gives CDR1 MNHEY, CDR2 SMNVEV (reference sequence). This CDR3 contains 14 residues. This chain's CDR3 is CAAAGETGANVLTF. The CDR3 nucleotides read TGTGCCGCAGCCGGGGAAACTGGGGCCAACGTCCTGACTTTC.

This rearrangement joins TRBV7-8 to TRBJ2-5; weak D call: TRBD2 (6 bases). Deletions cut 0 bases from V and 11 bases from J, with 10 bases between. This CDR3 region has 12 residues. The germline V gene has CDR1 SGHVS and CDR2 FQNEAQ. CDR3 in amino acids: CASSLAMAGQYF. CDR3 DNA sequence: TGTGCCAGCAGCTTAGCGATGGCGGGGCAGTACTTC.

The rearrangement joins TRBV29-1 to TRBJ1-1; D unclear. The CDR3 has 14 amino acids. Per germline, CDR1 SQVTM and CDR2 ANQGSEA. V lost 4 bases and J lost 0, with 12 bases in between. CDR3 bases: TGCAGCGTTGTCCCGTCCGGCATGAACACTGAAGCTTTCTTT. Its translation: CSVVPSGMNTEAFF.